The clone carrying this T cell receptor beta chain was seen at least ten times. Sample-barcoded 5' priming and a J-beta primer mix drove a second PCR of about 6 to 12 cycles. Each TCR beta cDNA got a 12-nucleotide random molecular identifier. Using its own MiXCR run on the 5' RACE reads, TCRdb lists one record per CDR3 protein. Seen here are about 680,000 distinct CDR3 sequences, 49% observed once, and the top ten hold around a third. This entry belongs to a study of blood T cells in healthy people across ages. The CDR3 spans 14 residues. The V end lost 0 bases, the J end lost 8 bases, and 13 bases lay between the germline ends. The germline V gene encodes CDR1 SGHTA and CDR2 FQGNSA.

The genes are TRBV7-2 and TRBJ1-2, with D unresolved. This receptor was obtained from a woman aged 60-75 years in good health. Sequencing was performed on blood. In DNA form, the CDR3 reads TGTGCCAGCAGCTTAGCAGCGACGGAAAGGGGCTACACCTTC. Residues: CASSLAATERGYTF. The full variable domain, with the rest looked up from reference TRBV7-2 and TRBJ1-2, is GAGVSQSPSNKVTEKGKDVELRCDPISGHTALYWYRQSLGQGLEFLIYFQGNSAPDKSGLPSDRFSAERTGGSVSTLTIQRTQQEDSAVYLCASSLAATERGYTFGSGTRLTVV.